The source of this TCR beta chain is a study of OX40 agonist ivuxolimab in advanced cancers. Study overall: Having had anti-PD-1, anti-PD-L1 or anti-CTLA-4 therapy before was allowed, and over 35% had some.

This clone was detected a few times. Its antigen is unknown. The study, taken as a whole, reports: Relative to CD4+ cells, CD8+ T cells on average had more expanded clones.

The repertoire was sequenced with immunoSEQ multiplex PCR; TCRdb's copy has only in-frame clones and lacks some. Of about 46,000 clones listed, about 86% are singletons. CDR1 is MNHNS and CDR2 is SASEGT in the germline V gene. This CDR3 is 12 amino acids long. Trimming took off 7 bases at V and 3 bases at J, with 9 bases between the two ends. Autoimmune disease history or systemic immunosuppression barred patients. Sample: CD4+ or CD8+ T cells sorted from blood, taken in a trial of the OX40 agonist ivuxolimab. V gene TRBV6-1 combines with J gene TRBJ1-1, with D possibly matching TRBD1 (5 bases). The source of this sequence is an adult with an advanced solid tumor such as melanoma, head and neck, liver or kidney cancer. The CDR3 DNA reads TGTGCCAGCAAGACAGAGTACACTGAAGCTTTCTTT. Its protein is CASKTEYTEAFF.